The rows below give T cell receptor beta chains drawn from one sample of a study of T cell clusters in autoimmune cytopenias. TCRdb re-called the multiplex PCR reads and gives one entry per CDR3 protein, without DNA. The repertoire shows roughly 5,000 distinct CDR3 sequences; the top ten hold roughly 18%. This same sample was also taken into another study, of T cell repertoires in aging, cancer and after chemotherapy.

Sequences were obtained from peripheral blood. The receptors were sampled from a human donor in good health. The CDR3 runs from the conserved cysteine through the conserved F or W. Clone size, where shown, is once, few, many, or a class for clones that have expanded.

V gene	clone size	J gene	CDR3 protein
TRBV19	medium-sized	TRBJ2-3	CASRPGWGADTQYF
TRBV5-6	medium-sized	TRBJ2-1	CASSLLGAGSYNEQFF
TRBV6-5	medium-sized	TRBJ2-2	CASSVIAGDTGELFF
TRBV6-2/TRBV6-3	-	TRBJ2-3	CASSQRLTGPNTDTQYF
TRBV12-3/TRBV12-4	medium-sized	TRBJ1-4	CASSLGATNEKLFF
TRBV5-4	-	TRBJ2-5	CASSLRGAGGRETQYF
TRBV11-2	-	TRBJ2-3	CASSLTGTVTDTQYF
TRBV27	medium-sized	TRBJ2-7	CASSSGVFEQYF
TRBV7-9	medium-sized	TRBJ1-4	CASSQSRAINEKLFF
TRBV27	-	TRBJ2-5	CASSLGWGREGQETQYF
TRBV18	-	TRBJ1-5	CASSPMGGGVNQPQHF
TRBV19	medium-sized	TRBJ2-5	CASSMGLAGGQETQYF
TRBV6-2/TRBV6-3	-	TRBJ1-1	CASTDRGPPQNTEAFF
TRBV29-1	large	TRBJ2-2	CSVAVGGPNTGELFF
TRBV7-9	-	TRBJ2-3	CASSQRLSGGTDTQYF
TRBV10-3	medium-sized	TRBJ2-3	CAIMGQHTDTQYF
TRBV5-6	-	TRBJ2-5	CASSWGPKETQYF
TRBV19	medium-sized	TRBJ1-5	CASSRTGGYQPQHF
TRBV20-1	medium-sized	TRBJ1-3	CSATVFDTIYF
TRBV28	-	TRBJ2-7	CASIPRDNEYEQYF
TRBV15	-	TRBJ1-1	CATSRDQTEAFF
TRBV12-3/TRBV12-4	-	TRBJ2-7	CASSLGPSRGMVIGSEQYF
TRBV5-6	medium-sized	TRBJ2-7	CASSLSGWASGGYEQYF
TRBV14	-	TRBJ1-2	CASSQDQYGVKGYTF
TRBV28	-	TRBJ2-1	CASLQVSSYNEQFF
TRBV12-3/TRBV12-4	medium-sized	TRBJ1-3	CASSLGANSGNTIYF
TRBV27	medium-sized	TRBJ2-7	CASNPTGSRYEQYF
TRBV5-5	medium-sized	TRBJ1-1	CASSLDRGSNPEAFF
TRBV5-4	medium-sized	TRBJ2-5	CASSQGLSQETQYF
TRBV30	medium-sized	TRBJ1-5	CAWSKSGNQPQHF
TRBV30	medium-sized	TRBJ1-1	CAWTPLGQGAAGTEAFF
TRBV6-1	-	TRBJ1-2	CASSEDRVYGYTF
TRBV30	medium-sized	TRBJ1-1	CAWSIPKNEAFF
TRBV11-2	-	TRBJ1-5	CASSASQVQPQHF
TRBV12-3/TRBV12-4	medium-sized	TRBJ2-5	CASSPGREGRPQYF
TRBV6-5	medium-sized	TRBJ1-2	CASSLQRGINYGYTF
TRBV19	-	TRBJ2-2	CASTEGRGTGEPTNTGELFF
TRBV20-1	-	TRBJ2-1	CSARIRRTSGRHEQFF
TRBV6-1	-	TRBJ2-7	CASSAPDRGFGEQYF
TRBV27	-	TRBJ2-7	CASSFLAGGPSYEQYF
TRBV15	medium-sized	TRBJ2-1	CATSSRTGADEQFF
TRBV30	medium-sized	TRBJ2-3	CAYSGGIKTQYF
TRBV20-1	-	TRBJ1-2	CSARVAGGYTF
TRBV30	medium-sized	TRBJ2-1	CAWSLAYNEQFF
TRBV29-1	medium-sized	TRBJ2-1	CSVPSSYEQFF
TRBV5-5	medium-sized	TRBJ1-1	CASSLTTDVQAFF
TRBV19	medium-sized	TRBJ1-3	CASSTSGKGGNTIYF
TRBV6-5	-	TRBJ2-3	CASSYSGASGTTDTQYF
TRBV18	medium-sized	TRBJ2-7	CASSSQKRDTGEQYF